The 26 T cell receptor beta chains presented below share a single source sample, sequenced in a study of shared clonotypes between healthy human individuals. Here immunoSEQ multiplex PCR was the method, and the copy in TCRdb shows in-frame clones only, minus some. The sample gives approximately 2,300,000 clones, 80% to 95% of which show up once; around 0.4% is in the top ten. Material: naive CD4+ T cells from PBMCs. Subset described: CD45RA+ positively selected. All receptors come from a man between 18 and 29 years old in good health. Some clones in this sample may be carry-over from other donors' samples.

The chain combines TRBV28 with TRBJ2-7; 10 bases are a match to TRBD2. Germline CDR1 reads MDHEN; CDR2 reads SYDVKM. The trim removed 6 bases at V and 0 bases at J, leaving 11 bases unmatched. This CDR3 has 17 residues. CDR3 nucleotide sequence: TGTGCCAGCAGCTGGGGGACTAGCGTCCCGGGCTCCTACGAGCAGTACTTC. Its protein product is CASSWGTSVPGSYEQYF.

The chain combines TRBV7-2 with TRBJ2-7, with 8 positions matching TRBD2. Per germline, CDR1 SGHTA and CDR2 FQGNSA. The CDR3 has 15 residues. V trimming: 7 bases; J trimming: 3 bases; junction bases outside the gene matches: 11. CDR3 bases: TGTGCCAGCAACAAACCGAGCGGGAGCGGCTACGAGCAGTACTTC. It translates to CASNKPSGSGYEQYF. The full variable domain, with the rest looked up from reference TRBV7-2 and TRBJ2-7, is GAGVSQSPSNKVTEKGKDVELRCDPISGHTALYWYRQSLGQGLEFLIYFQGNSAPDKSGLPSDRFSAERTGGSVSTLTIQRTQQEDSAVYLCASNKPSGSGYEQYFGPGTRLTVT.

The V call is TRBV11-2, the J call TRBJ1-2, with a tentative D call TRBD1 (5 bases). Germline V gene sequence: CDR1 SGHAT, CDR2 FQNNGV. This CDR3 is 17 amino acids long. V lost 0 bases to trimming and J lost 3 bases, with 17 bases between them. The CDR3 spells CASSLDPLARGDYGYTF. The CDR3, as DNA: TGTGCCAGCAGCTTAGATCCCCTGGCGCGAGGGGACTATGGCTACACCTTC.

The V gene is TRBV7-9, the J gene TRBJ2-7; tentative D call: TRBD1 (5 bases). The CDR3 is made up of 15 amino acids. Germline CDR1 SEHNR, CDR2 FQNEAQ (reference sequence). V was pared by 3 bases and J by 0 bases, with 12 bases between. Here the CDR3 reads CASSFLQVPSYEQYF. CDR3 in DNA: TGTGCCAGCAGCTTCCTACAGGTTCCCTCCTACGAGCAGTACTTC.

For the CDR3, the DNA is TGTGCCTGGAGCTTAGCAGGACCCACAGATACGCAGTATTTT. Translation: CAWSLAGPTDTQYF. This chain links TRBV30 with TRBJ2-3; D unclear. The CDR3 is made up of 14 amino acids. V lost 3 bases and J lost 2, with 12 bases in between. Germline CDR1 is GTSNPN and CDR2 is SVGIG (reference sequence).

The gene calls are TRBV5-6 and TRBJ2-7; no firm D call. The V gene's germline CDR1 is SGHDT and CDR2 YYEEEE. Deletions cut 1 base from V and 2 bases from J, with 13 bases between. This CDR3 spans 15 amino acids. CDR3 amino acids: CASSLRIYGTYEQYF. Here the CDR3 DNA reads TGTGCCAGCAGCTTGCGCATTTACGGCACCTACGAGCAGTACTTC.

V usage is TRBV10-3 and J usage is TRBJ2-5; D unclear. Trimming stripped 10 bases from V and 3 bases from J, with 9 bases between. The germline V gene encodes CDR1 ENHRY and CDR2 SYGVKD. The CDR3 has 11 amino acids. CDR3 region: CATRWEETQYF. The CDR3 coding sequence is TGTGCCACCAGGTGGGAAGAGACCCAGTACTTC.

The chain employs TRBV19 and TRBJ1-1, with D possibly matching TRBD1 (6 bases). CDR3 length equals 15 residues. V was cut by 7 bases and J by 0 bases, with 15 bases left in between. Per germline, CDR1 LNHDA and CDR2 SQIVND (reference sequence). The DNA of the CDR3 is TGTGCCAGTAAGAGGGGAAGGGGGATGAACACTGAAGCTTTCTTT. Residues: CASKRGRGMNTEAFF.

This clone was detected a few times. V is TRBV5-4 and J is TRBJ1-1, with TRBD1 matching over 9 bases. This CDR3 has 13 amino acids. V gave up 4 bases and J gave up 6 bases; unmatched junction bases: 4. Germline-derived CDR1 and CDR2 are SGHNT and YYREEE (reference sequence). The CDR3 bases are TGTGCCAGCAGCCCAGGGACAGGGTCTGAAGCTTTCTTT. It encodes CASSPGTGSEAFF.

The V and J genes are TRBV2 and TRBJ1-2; D is unresolved. CDR3 length: 15 amino acids. The germline V and J ends were trimmed by 6 bases and 0 bases, with 14 bases remaining between them. In germline, CDR1 is SNHLY, CDR2 FYNNEI. The CDR3 reads CASRQSVSTNYGYTF. The CDR3 DNA is TGTGCCAGCAGACAGTCCGTATCTACTAACTATGGCTACACCTTC.

This clone occurred once. The chain carries TRBV7-2 and TRBJ2-5; 8 bases line up with TRBD1. The J call may be mistaken, given a closer DNA end match to TRBJ2-7. The CDR3 is made up of 14 amino acids. Germline V gene sequence: CDR1 SGHTA, CDR2 FQGNSA. DNA of the CDR3: TGTGCCAGCAGCTTCGGACAGGGCCCCCCCGAGCAGTACTTC. As protein: CASSFGQGPPEQYF.

This rearrangement joins TRBV6-6 to TRBJ1-2, with a tentative D call TRBD1 (6 bases). The CDR3 covers 13 residues. Trimming cost V 0 bases and J 8 bases, with 10 bases left between them. CDR1 MNHNY and CDR2 SVGAGI come from the germline V gene (reference sequence). The CDR3 sequence: CASSYSPGEGYTF. CDR3 sequence (DNA): TGTGCCAGCAGTTACTCGCCAGGGGAAGGCTACACCTTC.

V gene TRBV7-3 combines with J gene TRBJ2-2; tentatively, D is TRBD1 or TRBD2 (5 bases each). CDR3 size: 15 residues. V was pared by 5 bases and J by 0 bases, with 10 bases between. Germline CDR1 and CDR2: SGHTA and FQGTGA. The CDR3 reads CASSHGTSNTGELFF. CDR3 in DNA: TGTGCCAGCAGCCACGGGACGTCGAACACCGGGGAGCTGTTTTTT.

In this sample, this clone turned up a few times. This chain uses TRBV4-2 with TRBJ1-1, with D hard to call. This CDR3 contains 14 residues. The ends were cut back, 3 bases at V and 4 bases at J, with 12 bases in the middle. Per the germline V gene, CDR1 is LGHNA and CDR2 is YNFKEQ. The CDR3 is CASSQDRYATEAFF. CDR3 sequence (DNA): TGTGCCAGCAGCCAGGACCGGTACGCCACTGAAGCTTTCTTT.

This clone was detected a few times. The sample carries other DNA sequences with the same CDR3. The chain employs TRBV7-2 and TRBJ2-5; TRBD2 agrees at 7 bases. The CDR3 has 13 amino acids. The germline V gene encodes CDR1 SGHTA and CDR2 FQGNSA. The V gene end was trimmed by 0 bases and the J gene end by 5 bases; junction bases not matched to a gene: 0. The CDR3 reads CASSLAGGETQYF. For the CDR3, the DNA is TGTGCCAGCAGCTTAGCGGGAGGGGAGACCCAGTACTTC.

V and J are TRBV5-1 and TRBJ2-7; possibly TRBD1 for D (5 bases). With 4 bases removed from V and 1 base from J, the gap between germline ends came to 12 bases. Germline CDR1 reads SGHRS; CDR2 reads YFSETQ. The CDR3 is 14 residues long. CDR3: CASSQGWSSYEQYF. For the CDR3, the DNA is TGCGCCAGCAGCCAGGGCTGGAGTTCCTACGAGCAGTACTTC.

V and J are TRBV5-1 and TRBJ2-7, with TRBD1 identical over 9 bases. The V and J ends lost 0 bases and 5 bases, in that order; junction bases with no gene match: 9. CDR3 length: 16 amino acids. In germline, CDR1 is SGHRS, CDR2 YFSETQ. The CDR3: CASSLAPTGGSHEQYF. In nucleotides, the CDR3 is TGCGCCAGCAGCTTGGCACCGACAGGGGGAAGCCACGAGCAGTACTTC.

V and J are TRBV7-8 and TRBJ2-5; the match to TRBD2 covers 9 bases. V was pared by 1 base and J by 2 bases, with 5 bases of the junction left unmatched. The CDR3 is 16 amino acids. Germline assignment: CDR1 SGHVS and CDR2 FQNEAQ. The CDR3 DNA sequence: TGTGCCAGCAGCTTAGAGACTAGCGGCCTACAAGAGACCCAGTACTTC. Translated, it gives CASSLETSGLQETQYF.

The gene calls are TRBV7-3 and TRBJ2-7, with D unclear. This CDR3 is 13 amino acids long. V lost 2 bases, J lost 7 bases, and 12 bases lay in between. Germline V gives CDR1 SGHTA, CDR2 FQGTGA. The CDR3 loop is CASSLAAGKEQYF. Written as DNA, the CDR3 is TGTGCCAGCAGCTTAGCCGCCGGCAAGGAGCAGTACTTC.

J is TRBJ2-3 and V is TRBV19, with D tentatively TRBD2 (5 bases). The CDR3 has 13 residues. The germline V and J ends were trimmed by 1 base and 9 bases, with 11 bases remaining between them. CDR1 is LNHDA and CDR2 is SQIVND in the germline V gene (reference sequence). The CDR3 sequence: CASSIGGARTQYF. The CDR3 nucleotides read TGTGCCAGTAGTATAGGGGGAGCACGAACGCAGTATTTT.

The V call is TRBV28, the J call TRBJ2-2, with D perhaps TRBD1 (6 bases). The CDR3 extends over 15 amino acids. The V end lost 4 bases, the J end lost 3 bases, and 12 bases lay between the germline ends. Germline assignment: CDR1 MDHEN and CDR2 SYDVKM. The CDR3 nucleotides are TGTGCCAGCAGTTCCCGTGGACAGCACACCGGGGAGCTGTTTTTT. This sequence encodes CASSSRGQHTGELFF. The entire variable domain, with the rest obtained from reference TRBV28 and TRBJ2-2, is as follows: DVKVTQSSRYLVKRTGEKVFLECVQDMDHENMFWYRQDPGLGLRLIYFSYDVKMKEKGDIPEGYSVSREKKERFSLILESASTNQTSMYLCASSSRGQHTGELFFGEGSRLTVL.

The V and J genes are TRBV6-1 and TRBJ2-5; D ambiguous. This CDR3 region has 12 residues. Between the trimmed V and J ends, which lost 1 base and 5 bases, there was a span of 5 bases. Germline V gives CDR1 MNHNS, CDR2 SASEGT. CDR3 amino acids: CASSEGSETQYF. In DNA, the CDR3 is TGTGCCAGCAGTGAAGGATCGGAGACCCAGTACTTC.

The chain carries TRBV7-9 and TRBJ2-7; no firm D call. Germline V CDR1 and CDR2: SEHNR, FQNEAQ (reference sequence). The V end was cut by 7 bases, the J end by 4 bases, with 17 bases between. This CDR3 comprises 14 residues. Written as DNA, the CDR3 is TGTGCCAGCACCCATACTCTCTTTCGGTACGAGCAGTACTTC. This encodes CASTHTLFRYEQYF.

The chain joins TRBV10-3 to TRBJ2-7; a weak D match, TRBD2 (6 bases). Germline V gene data show CDR1 as ENHRY and CDR2 as SYGVKD. V lost 6 bases to trimming and J lost 1 base, with 13 bases between them. This CDR3 has 14 amino acids. CDR3 amino acids: CAIRSGTDSYEQYF. The CDR3 DNA follows: TGTGCCATCAGATCCGGGACTGATTCCTACGAGCAGTACTTC.

The V and J genes are TRBV28 and TRBJ2-7; 7 nucleotides line up with TRBD2. CDR3 size: 15 residues. The ends lost 5 bases at V and 4 bases at J; junction bases unmatched: 11. Germline loops: CDR1 MDHEN, CDR2 SYDVKM. CDR3 amino acids: CASSGPPGRQYEQYF. DNA of the CDR3: TGTGCCAGCAGTGGCCCCCCCGGGAGGCAATACGAGCAGTACTTC. The whole variable domain, remainder taken from reference TRBV28 and TRBJ2-7, is DVKVTQSSRYLVKRTGEKVFLECVQDMDHENMFWYRQDPGLGLRLIYFSYDVKMKEKGDIPEGYSVSREKKERFSLILESASTNQTSMYLCASSGPPGRQYEQYFGPGTRLTVT.

The V call is TRBV2, the J call TRBJ2-5, with D perhaps TRBD1 (6 bases). The CDR3 is 14 amino acids. Deletions cut 6 bases from V and 5 bases from J, with 16 bases between. Germline CDR1 reads SNHLY; CDR2 reads FYNNEI. The CDR3 coding sequence is TGTGCCAGCAGGTTAACAGGGACCGCGGAGACCCAGTACTTC. This sequence encodes CASRLTGTAETQYF.